This T cell receptor (beta chain) comes out of a study of CD8+ T cells in alopecia areata. The sample's treatment: oral pan-JAK inhibitor, 5-10 mg twice daily. Punch biopsies of lesional scalp, plus peripheral blood, were taken from alopecia areata patients. Reverse transcription of extracted RNA yielded cDNA, which provided the sequencing template. Only in-frame clones appear in the TCRdb table, and some are missing; sequencing was by immunoSEQ multiplex PCR. Of roughly 200,000 clones detected, roughly 50% appear once; the ten largest clones hold 10% to 12%. The germline gives CDR1 SGHTA, CDR2 FQGNSA. The ends lost 5 bases at V and 6 bases at J; junction bases unmatched: 11. The CDR3 spans 15 residues. Findings of the study overall: Many expanded lesional clones stayed in scalp and blood while on tofacitinib. Links between baseline CD8+ expansion and response need larger treated cohorts.

This clone turned up a few times. What it binds is unknown. The specimen was CD8+ T cells sorted from blood, collected at week 24, from a patient treated with tofacitinib. The TCR sequence derives from a human donor with alopecia areata. This chain connects TRBV7-2 to TRBJ2-3, with 7 positions matching TRBD2. In nucleotides, the CDR3 is TGTGCCAGCAGCCCCTGGGAGGGCCTCCTGGATACGCAGTATTTT. It codes for CASSPWEGLLDTQYF.